The sequence of this T cell receptor beta chain was determined in a study of neoadjuvant anti-PD-1 for oral cavity cancer. Study-level background: Before surgery, most patients got three to four biweekly 3 mg/kg nivolumab doses. Around day 43, patients without progression received a fourth nivolumab dose before surgery.

Patients were newly diagnosed with stage II-IVA oral cavity squamous cell carcinoma without prior systemic or radiation treatment. CDR3 size: 13 residues. Trimming took off 4 bases at V and 5 bases at J, with 9 bases between the two ends. CDR1 and CDR2 (germline): SGHTA, FQGTGA. Method: immunoSEQ multiplex PCR; TCRdb's copy keeps in-frame clones and lacks some. The table includes under 85,000 clones, about 84% detected once. V usage is TRBV7-3 and J usage is TRBJ2-1; D gene ambiguous. The source was PBMCs, collected before nivolumab (anti-PD-1) treatment. This receptor was obtained from a person aged 35-79 years with oral cavity squamous cell carcinoma. CDR3 sequence reads: CASSSTRDNEQFF. Here the CDR3 DNA reads TGTGCCAGCAGCTCGACACGAGACAATGAGCAGTTCTTC.